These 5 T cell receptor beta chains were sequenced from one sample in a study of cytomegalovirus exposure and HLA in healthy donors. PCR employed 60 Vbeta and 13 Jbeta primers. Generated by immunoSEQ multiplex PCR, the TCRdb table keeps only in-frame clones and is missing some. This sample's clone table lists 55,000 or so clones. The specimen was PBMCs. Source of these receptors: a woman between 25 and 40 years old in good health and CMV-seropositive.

CDR3 DNA sequence: TGCGCCAGCAGCTTCTCCGTGACAGGGAGAAATTCACCCCTCCACTTT. This translates into CASSFSVTGRNSPLHF. This chain uses TRBV5-1 with TRBJ1-6; 7 bases are a match to TRBD1. The CDR3 extends over 16 amino acids. In germline, CDR1 is SGHRS, CDR2 YFSETQ. The V and J ends lost 2 bases and 7 bases, in that order; junction bases with no gene match: 9.

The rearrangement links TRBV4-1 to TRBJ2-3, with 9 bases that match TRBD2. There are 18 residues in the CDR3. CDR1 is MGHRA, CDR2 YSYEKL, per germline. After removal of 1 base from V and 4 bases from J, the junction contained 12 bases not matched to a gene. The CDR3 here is CASSQVHLSGGVADTQYF. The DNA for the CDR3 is TGCGCCAGCAGCCAAGTTCACCTTAGCGGGGGTGTGGCAGATACGCAGTATTTT.

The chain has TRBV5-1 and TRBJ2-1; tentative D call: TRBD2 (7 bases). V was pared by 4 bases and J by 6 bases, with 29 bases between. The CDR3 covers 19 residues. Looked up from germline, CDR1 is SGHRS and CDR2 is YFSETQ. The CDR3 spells CASSRLGGGNYIGGNEQFF. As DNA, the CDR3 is TGCGCCAGCAGCCGCCTAGGGGGGGGGAACTATATTGGCGGCAATGAGCAGTTCTTC.

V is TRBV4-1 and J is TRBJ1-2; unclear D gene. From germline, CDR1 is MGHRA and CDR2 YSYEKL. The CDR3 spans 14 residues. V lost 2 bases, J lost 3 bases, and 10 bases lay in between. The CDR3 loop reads CASSQYMGDYGYTF. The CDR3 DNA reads TGCGCCAGCAGCCAATATATGGGCGACTATGGCTACACCTTC.

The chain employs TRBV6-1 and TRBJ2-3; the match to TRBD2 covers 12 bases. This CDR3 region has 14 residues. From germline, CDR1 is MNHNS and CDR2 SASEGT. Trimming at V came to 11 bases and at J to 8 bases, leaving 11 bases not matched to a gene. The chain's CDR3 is CAAETSGSIGTQYF. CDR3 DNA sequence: TGTGCCGCCGAGACTAGCGGGAGCATCGGTACGCAGTATTTT.